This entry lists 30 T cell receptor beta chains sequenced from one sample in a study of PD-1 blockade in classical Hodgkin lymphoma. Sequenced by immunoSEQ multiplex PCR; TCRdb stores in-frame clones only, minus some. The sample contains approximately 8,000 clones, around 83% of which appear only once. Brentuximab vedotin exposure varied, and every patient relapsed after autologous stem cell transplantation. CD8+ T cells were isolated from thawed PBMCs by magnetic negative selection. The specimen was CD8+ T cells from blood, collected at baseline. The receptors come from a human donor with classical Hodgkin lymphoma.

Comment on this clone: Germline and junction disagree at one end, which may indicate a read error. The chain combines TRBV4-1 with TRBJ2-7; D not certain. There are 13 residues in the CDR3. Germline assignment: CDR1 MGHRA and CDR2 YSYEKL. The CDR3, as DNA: TGCGCCAGGAGCCGTGTCCTCAACTACGAGCAGTACTTC. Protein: CARSRVLNYEQYF.

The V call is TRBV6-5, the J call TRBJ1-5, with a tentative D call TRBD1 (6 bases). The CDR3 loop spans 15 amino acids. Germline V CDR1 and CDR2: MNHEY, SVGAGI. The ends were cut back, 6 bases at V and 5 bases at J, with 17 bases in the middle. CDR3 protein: CASSRYREKDQPQHF. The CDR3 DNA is TGTGCCAGCAGCCGTTACAGGGAGAAGGATCAGCCCCAGCATTTT.

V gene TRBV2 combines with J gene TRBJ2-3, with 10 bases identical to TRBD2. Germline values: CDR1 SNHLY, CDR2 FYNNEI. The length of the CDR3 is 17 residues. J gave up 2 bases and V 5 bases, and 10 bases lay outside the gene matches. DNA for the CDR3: TGTGCCAGCAGTTATTCTACTAGCGGGGAGCTCACAGATACGCAGTATTTT. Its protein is CASSYSTSGELTDTQYF. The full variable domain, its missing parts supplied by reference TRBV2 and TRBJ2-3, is EPEVTQTPSHQVTQMGQEVILRCVPISNHLYFYWYRQILGQKVEFLVSFYNNEISEKSEIFDDQFSVERPDGSNFTLKIRSTKLEDSAMYFCASSYSTSGELTDTQYFGPGTRLTVL.

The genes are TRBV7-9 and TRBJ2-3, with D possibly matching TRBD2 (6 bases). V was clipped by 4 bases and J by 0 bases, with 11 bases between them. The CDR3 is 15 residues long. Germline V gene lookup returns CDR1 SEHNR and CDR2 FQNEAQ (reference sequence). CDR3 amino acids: CASSSRLESTDTQYF. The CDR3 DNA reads TGTGCCAGCAGCTCAAGACTAGAAAGCACAGATACGCAGTATTTT. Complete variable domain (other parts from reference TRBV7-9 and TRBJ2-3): DTGVSQNPRHKITKRGQNVTFRCDPISEHNRLYWYRQTLGQGPEFLTYFQNEAQLEKSRLLSDRFSAERPKGSFSTLEIQRTEQGDSAMYLCASSSRLESTDTQYFGPGTRLTVL.

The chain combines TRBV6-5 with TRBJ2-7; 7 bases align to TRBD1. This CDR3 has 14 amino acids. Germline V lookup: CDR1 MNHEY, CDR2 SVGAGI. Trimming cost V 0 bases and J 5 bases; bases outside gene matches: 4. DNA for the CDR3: TGTGCCAGCAGTTACTCAGAGGGGGCCCACGAGCAGTACTTC. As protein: CASSYSEGAHEQYF.

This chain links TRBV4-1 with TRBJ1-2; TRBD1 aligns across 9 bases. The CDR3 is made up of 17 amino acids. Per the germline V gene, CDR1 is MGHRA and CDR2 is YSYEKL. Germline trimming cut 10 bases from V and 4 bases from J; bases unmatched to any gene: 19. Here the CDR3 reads CATSPGQGSLYSYGYTF. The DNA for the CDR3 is TGCGCCACTAGCCCGGGACAGGGCTCTTTATACAGCTATGGCTACACCTTC.

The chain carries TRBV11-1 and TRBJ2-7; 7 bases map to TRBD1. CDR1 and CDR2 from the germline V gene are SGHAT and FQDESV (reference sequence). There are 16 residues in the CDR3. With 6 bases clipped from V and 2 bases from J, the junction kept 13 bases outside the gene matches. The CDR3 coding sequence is TGTGCCAGCAGTCCAGCTCTGGGACAGAGGGCCTACGAGCAGTACTTC. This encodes CASSPALGQRAYEQYF.

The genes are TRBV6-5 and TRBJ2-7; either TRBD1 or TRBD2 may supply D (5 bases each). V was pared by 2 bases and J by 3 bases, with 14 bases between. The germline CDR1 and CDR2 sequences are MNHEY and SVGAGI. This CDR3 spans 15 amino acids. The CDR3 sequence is CASSYDGAEYYEQYF. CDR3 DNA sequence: TGTGCCAGCAGTTACGACGGGGCTGAGTACTACGAGCAGTACTTC.

The CDR3 loop reads CSAESTGEGTYEQYF. DNA for the CDR3: TGCAGCGCCGAATCGACAGGGGAAGGGACCTACGAGCAGTACTTC. V gene TRBV29-1 combines with J gene TRBJ2-7, with TRBD1 identical over 8 bases. The junction had 13 bases not matched to a gene; V was cut back by 7 bases and J by 2 bases. The germline gives CDR1 SQVTM, CDR2 ANQGSEA. This CDR3 has 15 amino acids.

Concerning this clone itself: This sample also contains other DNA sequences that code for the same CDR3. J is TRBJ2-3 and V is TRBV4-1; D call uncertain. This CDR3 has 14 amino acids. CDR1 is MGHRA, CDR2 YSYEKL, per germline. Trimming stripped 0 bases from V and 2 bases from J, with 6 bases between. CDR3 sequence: CASSQDTNTDTQYF. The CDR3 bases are TGCGCCAGCAGCCAAGATACAAACACAGATACGCAGTATTTT.

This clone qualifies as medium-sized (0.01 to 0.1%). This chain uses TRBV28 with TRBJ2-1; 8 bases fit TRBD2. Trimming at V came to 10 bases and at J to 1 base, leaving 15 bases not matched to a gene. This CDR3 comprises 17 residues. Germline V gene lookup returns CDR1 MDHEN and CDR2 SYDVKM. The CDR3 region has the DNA TGTGCCACCTCCCTATGGGCTAGCGGGTCTTCCTACAATGAGCAGTTCTTC. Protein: CATSLWASGSSYNEQFF.

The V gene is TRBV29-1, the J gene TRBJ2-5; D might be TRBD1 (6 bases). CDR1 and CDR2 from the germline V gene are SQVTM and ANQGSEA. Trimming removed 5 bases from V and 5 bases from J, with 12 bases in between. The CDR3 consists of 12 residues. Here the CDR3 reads CSVLQGGETQYF. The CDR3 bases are TGCAGCGTTCTACAGGGTGGCGAGACCCAGTACTTC.

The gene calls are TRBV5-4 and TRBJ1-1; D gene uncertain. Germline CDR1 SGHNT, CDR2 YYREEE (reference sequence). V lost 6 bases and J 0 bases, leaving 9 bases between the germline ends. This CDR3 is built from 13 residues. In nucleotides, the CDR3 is TGTGCCAGCAAAATCGAGGTGAACACTGAAGCTTTCTTT. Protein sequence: CASKIEVNTEAFF.

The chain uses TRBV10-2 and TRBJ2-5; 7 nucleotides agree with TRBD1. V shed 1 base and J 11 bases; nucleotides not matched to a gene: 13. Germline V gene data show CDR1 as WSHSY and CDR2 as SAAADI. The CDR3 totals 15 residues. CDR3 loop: CASSEFRQGPHQQYF. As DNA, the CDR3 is TGCGCCAGCAGTGAGTTCAGACAGGGCCCCCACCAGCAGTACTTC.

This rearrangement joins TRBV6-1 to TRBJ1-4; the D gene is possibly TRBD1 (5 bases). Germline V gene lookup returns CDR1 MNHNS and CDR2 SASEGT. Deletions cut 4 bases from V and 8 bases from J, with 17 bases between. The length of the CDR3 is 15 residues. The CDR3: CASSVGDQMIEKLFF. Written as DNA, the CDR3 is TGTGCCAGCAGTGTGGGGGACCAGATGATCGAAAAACTGTTTTTT.

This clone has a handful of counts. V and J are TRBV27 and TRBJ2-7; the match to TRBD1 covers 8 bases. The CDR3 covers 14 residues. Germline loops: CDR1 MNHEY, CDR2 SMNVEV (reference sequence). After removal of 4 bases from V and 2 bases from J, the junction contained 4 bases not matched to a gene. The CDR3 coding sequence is TGTGCCAGCAGTTCGACAGGGGTTACCTACGAGCAGTACTTC. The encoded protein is CASSSTGVTYEQYF.

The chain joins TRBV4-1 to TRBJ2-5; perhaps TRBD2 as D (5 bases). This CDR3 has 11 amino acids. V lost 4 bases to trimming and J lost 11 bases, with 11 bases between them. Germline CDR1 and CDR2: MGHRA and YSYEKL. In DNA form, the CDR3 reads TGCGCCAGCAGCCGCGGGCTTGAGCAGTACTTC. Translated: CASSRGLEQYF.

The CDR3 nucleotides read TGTGCCAGCAGCTTTGTAGGGGTGAAAAATGGCTACACCTTC. This codes for CASSFVGVKNGYTF. The chain couples TRBV7-9 to TRBJ1-2; possible D gene TRBD1, 5 bases. V lost 3 bases and J lost 6, with 14 bases in between. In germline, CDR1 is SEHNR, CDR2 FQNEAQ (reference sequence). This CDR3 has 14 residues.

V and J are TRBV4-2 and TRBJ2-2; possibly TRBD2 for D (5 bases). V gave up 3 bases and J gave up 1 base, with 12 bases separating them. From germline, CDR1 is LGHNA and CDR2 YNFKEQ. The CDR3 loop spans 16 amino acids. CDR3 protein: CASSHTQGGNTGELFF. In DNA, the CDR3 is TGTGCCAGCAGCCACACCCAAGGAGGGAACACCGGGGAGCTGTTTTTT.

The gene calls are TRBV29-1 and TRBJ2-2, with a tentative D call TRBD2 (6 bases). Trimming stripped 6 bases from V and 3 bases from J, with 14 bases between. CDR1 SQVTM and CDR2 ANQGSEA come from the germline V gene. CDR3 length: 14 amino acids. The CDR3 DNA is TGCAGCGTCGCCGGGGGAGACCACACCGGGGAGCTGTTTTTT. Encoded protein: CSVAGGDHTGELFF.

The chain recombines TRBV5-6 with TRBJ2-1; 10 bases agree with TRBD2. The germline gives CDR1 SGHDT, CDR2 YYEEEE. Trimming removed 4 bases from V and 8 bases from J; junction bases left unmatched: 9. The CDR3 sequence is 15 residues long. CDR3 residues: CASSASLAGVDEQFF. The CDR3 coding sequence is TGTGCCAGCAGCGCGTCCCTAGCGGGAGTGGATGAGCAGTTCTTC.

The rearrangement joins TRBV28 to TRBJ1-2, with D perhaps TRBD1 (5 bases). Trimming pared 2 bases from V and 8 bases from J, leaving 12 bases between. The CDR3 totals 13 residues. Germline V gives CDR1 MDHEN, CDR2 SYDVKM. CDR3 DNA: TGTGCCAGCAGTTTAATGGCAGGGCAGGGCTACACCTTC. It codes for CASSLMAGQGYTF.

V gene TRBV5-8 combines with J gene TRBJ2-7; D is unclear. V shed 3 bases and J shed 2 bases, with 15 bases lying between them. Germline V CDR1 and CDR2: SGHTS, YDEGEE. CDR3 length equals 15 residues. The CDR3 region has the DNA TGTGCCAGCAGCTCCCCGGTTGATGGTACCTACGAGCAGTACTTC. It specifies CASSSPVDGTYEQYF.

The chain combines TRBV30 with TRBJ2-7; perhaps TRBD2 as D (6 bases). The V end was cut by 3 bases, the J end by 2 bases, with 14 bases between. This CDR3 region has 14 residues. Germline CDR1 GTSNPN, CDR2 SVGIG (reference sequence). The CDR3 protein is CAWSLLAEAYEQYF. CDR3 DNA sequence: TGTGCCTGGAGCCTCTTAGCGGAGGCCTACGAGCAGTACTTC.

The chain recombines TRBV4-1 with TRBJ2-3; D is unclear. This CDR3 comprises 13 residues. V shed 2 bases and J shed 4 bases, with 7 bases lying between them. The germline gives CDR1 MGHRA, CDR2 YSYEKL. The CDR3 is CASSQRLADTQYF. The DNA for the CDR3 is TGCGCCAGCAGCCAAAGGCTAGCAGATACGCAGTATTTT.

The CDR3 spells CASKLLAGSGDTQYF. CDR3 DNA sequence: TGTGCCAGTAAACTACTAGCGGGAAGCGGAGATACGCAGTATTTT. This chain joins TRBV19 and TRBJ2-3, with 10 bases identical to TRBD2. Germline CDR1 LNHDA, CDR2 SQIVND (reference sequence). V shed 7 bases, J shed 5 bases, and the junction held 9 bases outside the gene matches. The CDR3 contains 15 residues.

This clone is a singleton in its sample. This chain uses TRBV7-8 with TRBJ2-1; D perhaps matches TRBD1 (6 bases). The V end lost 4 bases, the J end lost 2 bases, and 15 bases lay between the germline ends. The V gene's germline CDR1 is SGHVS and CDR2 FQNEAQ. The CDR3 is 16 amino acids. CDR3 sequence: CASSSVRDTTYNEQFF. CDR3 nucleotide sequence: TGTGCCAGCAGCTCGGTCCGGGACACGACCTACAATGAGCAGTTCTTC.

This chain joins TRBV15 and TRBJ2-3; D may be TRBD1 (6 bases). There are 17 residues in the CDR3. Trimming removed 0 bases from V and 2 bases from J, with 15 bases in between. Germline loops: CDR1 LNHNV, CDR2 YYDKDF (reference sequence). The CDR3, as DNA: TGTGCCACCAGCAGAGAATGGGGGCAGGGGATCACAGATACGCAGTATTTT. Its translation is CATSREWGQGITDTQYF.

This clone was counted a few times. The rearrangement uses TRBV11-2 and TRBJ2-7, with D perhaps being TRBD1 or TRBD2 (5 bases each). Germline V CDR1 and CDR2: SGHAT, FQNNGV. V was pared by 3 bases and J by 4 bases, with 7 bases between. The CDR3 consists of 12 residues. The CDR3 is CASSLGRYEQYF. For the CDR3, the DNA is TGTGCCAGCAGCTTGGGACGGTACGAGCAGTACTTC.

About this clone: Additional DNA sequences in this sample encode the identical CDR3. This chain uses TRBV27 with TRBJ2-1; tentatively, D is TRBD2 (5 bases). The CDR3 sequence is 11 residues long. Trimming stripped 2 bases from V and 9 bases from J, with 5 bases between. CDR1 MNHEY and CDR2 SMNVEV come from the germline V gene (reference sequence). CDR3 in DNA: TGTGCCAGCAGTTTAGGGAGTGAGCAGTTCTTC. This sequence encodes CASSLGSEQFF.